This T cell receptor beta chain was captured in a study of post-analysis software for immune sequencing data. Libraries were made from TCR beta cDNA, and they carried unique molecular identifiers. Each CDR3 protein is one row after TCRdb ran MiXCR on the PCR reads. This table has 750,000 to 950,000 distinct CDR3 sequences, approximately 50% appearing once. Study observations and caveats: Relative to controls, patients had a few TRBV segments at higher frequency, with TRBV5-6, TRBV5-1 and TRBV20-1 among these. Compared with controls, patients showed significantly lower normalized Chao1 diversity.

A word on this clonotype: Its antigen is currently unknown.

Germline trimming cut 3 bases from V and 6 bases from J; bases unmatched to any gene: 7. CDR1 is SEHNR, CDR2 FQNEAQ, per germline (reference sequence). There are 16 residues in the CDR3. The receptor's source is a girl between 10 and 17 years old with multiple sclerosis. Sequencing used blood. V gene TRBV7-9 combines with J gene TRBJ2-3; 12 positions match TRBD2. This CDR3 is CASSLILAGGRDTQYF. The CDR3 region has the DNA TGTGCCAGCAGCTTGATACTAGCGGGAGGCCGTGATACGCAGTATTTT.